A selection of T cell receptor beta chains follows, all from one sample in a study of a mutant IDH1 vaccine in newly diagnosed glioma. TCRdb's copy holds only in-frame clones and misses some; the assay was immunoSEQ multiplex PCR. The data hold 35,000 to 50,000 clones, with roughly four fifths observed a single time. These TCRs are of unknown antigen specificity. Sequencing used PBMCs, obtained from a glioma patient whose treatment included an IDH1 peptide vaccine. Receptor source: a woman in her forties or fifties with glioma. Both conserved end residues are part of each CDR3. A D gene is named only where the DNA matches it firmly. Size is stated for part of the rows, as once, few or many counts, or as a class when the clone is expanded.

TRBJ2-5 TRBV5-1 TRBD1 once TGCGCCAGCAGCCGGACAGGACAAGAGACCCAGTACTTC CASSRTGQETQYF
TRBJ1-1 TRBV7-2 . . TGTGCCAGCAGGAGTACGCACCCTGAAGCTTTCTTT CASRSTHPEAFF
TRBJ2-5 TRBV7-2 . . TGTGCCAGCAGCTTAAACCCATACCAAGAGACCCAGTACTTC CASSLNPYQETQYF
TRBJ1-1 TRBV10-3 . . TGTGCCAGCCACCCCTCCGGGGGCCCGAGGACTGAAGCTTTCTTT CASHPSGGPRTEAFF
TRBJ1-1 TRBV30 . . TGTGCCTCCTGGGGGGGGCGACCTCCTGAAGCTTTCTTT CASWGGRPPEAFF
TRBJ1-6 TRBV23-1 TRBD1 few TGCGCCAGCAGTCAATCTACCGTCGGCGGGACAGGGCTTCATTCACCCCTCCACTTT CASSQSTVGGTGLHSPLHF
TRBJ1-1 TRBV2 . . TGTGCCAGCAGTGAATTTGCAGCCACTGAAGCTTTCTTT CASSEFAATEAFF
TRBJ1-1 TRBV11-2 TRBD1 . TGTGCCAGCAGCTTAAGCTTATTGGGACAGAGCGAGTCTTTCTTT CASSLSLLGQSESFF
TRBJ1-1 TRBV29-1 . few TGCAGCGGCGGCTACGCGGAGACTGAAGCTTTCTTT CSGGYAETEAFF
TRBJ2-7 TRBV19 TRBD1 once TGTGCCAGTAGTCCCAATGACAGGGGATACGAGCAGTACTTC CASSPNDRGYEQYF
TRBJ1-1 TRBV11-2 . . TGTGCCAGTAGGGGATATTCGGGGAACACTGAAGCTTTCTTT CASRGYSGNTEAFF
TRBJ2-1 TRBV19 TRBD1 once TGTGCCAGTAGTGCGGGACAGGTCTCTAAGGAGCAGTTCTTC CASSAGQVSKEQFF
TRBJ1-3 TRBV29-1 TRBD1 . TGCAGCGCCTACAGGGGGTCTGGAAACACCATATATTTT CSAYRGSGNTIYF
TRBJ1-4 TRBV19 . once TGTGCCAGTAGTATTTCGGCAGGGCAAAAACTGTTTTTT CASSISAGQKLFF
TRBJ1-6 TRBV5-1 TRBD1 few TGCGCCAGCAGCTTGGGACAGGGGGGATCACCCCTCCACTTT CASSLGQGGSPLHF
TRBJ2-2 TRBV5-6 . . TGTGCCAGCAGCCCGGTGGCAGAGAACACCGGGGAGCTGTTTTTT CASSPVAENTGELFF
TRBJ1-1 TRBV5-4 TRBD1 . TGTGCCAGCAGCTTGGCCAGGGGGCCTCCTTTCTTT CASSLARGPPFF
TRBJ2-3 TRBV14 TRBD2 . TGTGCCAGCAGCCAAGTGGCGGGGGGGCGGACAGATACGCAGTATTTT CASSQVAGGRTDTQYF
TRBJ2-7 TRBV6-1 TRBD2 . TGTGCCAGCAGTGTACGAGCGGGGGGGTACGAGCAGTACTTC CASSVRAGGYEQYF
TRBJ2-7 TRBV2 . . TGTGCCAGCAGTTGGGGGTCCGACTACGAGCAGTACTTC CASSWGSDYEQYF
TRBJ2-3 TRBV5-1 . . TGCGCCAGCAGCGTAGGTGGTCCCACAGATACGCAGTATTTT CASSVGGPTDTQYF
TRBJ2-5 TRBV7-7 . . TGTGCCAGCAGCTTCAGGGTCCAGGAGACCCAGTACTTC CASSFRVQETQYF
TRBJ2-7 TRBV6-1 . . TGTGCCAGCAGTGAAAACGAGCAGTACTTC CASSENEQYF
TRBJ2-7 TRBV5-1 TRBD1 . TGCGCCAGCAGCCCTCACCCGGGACAGGCGAACTACGAGCAGTACTTC CASSPHPGQANYEQYF
TRBJ2-3 TRBV2 TRBD2 . TGTGCCAGCAGTTGGACTAGCGGGGGGGCGGCGACAGATACGCAGTATTTT CASSWTSGGAATDTQYF
TRBJ1-5 TRBV5-1 TRBD1 . TGCGCCAGCAGCTTGGGACAGGGGGATCAGCCCCAGCATTTT CASSLGQGDQPQHF
TRBJ2-3 TRBV9 . few TGTGCCAGCAGCGTAGGCGGGGAAGATACGCAGTATTTT CASSVGGEDTQYF
TRBJ2-7 TRBV19 . . TGTGCCAGTCCATCTGCGGGGTCCTACGAGCAGTACTTC CASPSAGSYEQYF
TRBJ1-2 TRBV10-3 TRBD1 . TGTGCCATCAGTGAGAGCCAGGGGGCTAACTATGGCTACACCTTC CAISESQGANYGYTF
TRBJ2-3 TRBV5-6 . . TGTGCCAGCAGTTCATACCGGGACCAGCGGACAGATACGCAGTATTTT CASSSYRDQRTDTQYF
TRBJ1-3 TRBV9 . . TGTGCCAGCAGCGCCACAGATCCTGGAAACACCATATATTTT CASSATDPGNTIYF
TRBJ1-5 TRBV2 . . TGTGCCAGCAGTGGAGATCTACAGCCCCAGCATTTT CASSGDLQPQHF
TRBJ2-3 TRBV6-1 . . TGTGCCAGCAGCCTTACTTGGGATACGCAGTATTTT CASSLTWDTQYF
TRBJ1-1 TRBV29-1 TRBD1 few TGCAGCGGGGACAGGGAGAACACTGAAGCTTTCTTT CSGDRENTEAFF
TRBJ1-1 TRBV6-6 . once TGTGCCAGTTTAGCTGGACGAAAGACGAACACTGAAGCTTTCTTT CASLAGRKTNTEAFF
TRBJ1-2 TRBV4-1 . . TGCGCCAGCAGCCAAGACCGTGTGGGGGGCTATGGCTACACCTTC CASSQDRVGGYGYTF
TRBJ1-1 TRBV29-1 . . TGCAGCGTTGAAGATCGGAAGGGATTCACTGAAGCTTTCTTT CSVEDRKGFTEAFF
TRBJ2-1 TRBV6-4 TRBD2 . TGTGCCAGCAGTTCGACTAGCGGGGGGGCTTATGAGCAGTTCTTC CASSSTSGGAYEQFF
TRBJ2-1 TRBV6-4 . . TGTGCCAGCAGTGAAGGTCAGCCTTCCAATGAGCAGTTCTTC CASSEGQPSNEQFF
TRBJ1-5 TRBV2 . . TGTGCCAGCACGGGCAGCAGATATAGCAATCAGCCCCAGCATTTT CASTGSRYSNQPQHF
TRBJ1-4 TRBV19 . . TGTGCCAGTAGTATGTCTTGGAAGGATGAAAAACTGTTTTTT CASSMSWKDEKLFF
TRBJ1-1 TRBV5-1 . once TGCGCCAGCAGCTTGGATGGGGGTGAGACTGAAGCTTTCTTT CASSLDGGETEAFF